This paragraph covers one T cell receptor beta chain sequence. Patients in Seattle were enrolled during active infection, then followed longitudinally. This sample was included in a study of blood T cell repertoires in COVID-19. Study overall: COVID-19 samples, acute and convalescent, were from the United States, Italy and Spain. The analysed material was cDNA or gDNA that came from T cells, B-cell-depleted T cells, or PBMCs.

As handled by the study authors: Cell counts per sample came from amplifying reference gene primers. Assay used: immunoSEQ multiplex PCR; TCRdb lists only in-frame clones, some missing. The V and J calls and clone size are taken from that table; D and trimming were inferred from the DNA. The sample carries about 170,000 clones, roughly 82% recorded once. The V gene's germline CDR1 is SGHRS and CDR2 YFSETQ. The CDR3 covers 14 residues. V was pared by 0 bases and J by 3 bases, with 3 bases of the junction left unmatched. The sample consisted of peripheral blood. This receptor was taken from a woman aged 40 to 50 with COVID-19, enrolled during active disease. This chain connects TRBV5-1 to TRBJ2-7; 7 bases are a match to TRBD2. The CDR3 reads CASSLELAGYEQYF. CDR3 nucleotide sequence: TGCGCCAGCAGCTTGGAGTTAGCGGGCTACGAGCAGTACTTC.